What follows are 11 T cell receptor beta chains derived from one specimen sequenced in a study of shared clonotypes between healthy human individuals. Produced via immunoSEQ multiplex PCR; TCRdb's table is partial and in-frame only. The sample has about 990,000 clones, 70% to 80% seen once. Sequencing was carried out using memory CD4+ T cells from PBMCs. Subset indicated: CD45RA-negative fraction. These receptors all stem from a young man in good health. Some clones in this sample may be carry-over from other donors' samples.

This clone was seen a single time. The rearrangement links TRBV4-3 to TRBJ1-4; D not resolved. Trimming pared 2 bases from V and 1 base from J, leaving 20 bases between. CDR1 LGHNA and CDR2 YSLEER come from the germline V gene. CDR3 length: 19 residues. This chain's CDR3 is CASSQSAAGVRKTNEKLFF. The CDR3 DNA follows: TGCGCCAGCAGCCAATCGGCGGCGGGAGTCAGGAAAACTAATGAAAAACTGTTTTTT.

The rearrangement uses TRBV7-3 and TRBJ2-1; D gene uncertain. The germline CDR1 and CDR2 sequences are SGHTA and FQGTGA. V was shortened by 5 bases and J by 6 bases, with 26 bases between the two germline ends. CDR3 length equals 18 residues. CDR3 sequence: CASSPTSLLESRRNEQFF. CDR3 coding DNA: TGTGCCAGCAGCCCAACCTCCCTCCTAGAGTCGCGTCGCAATGAGCAGTTCTTC.

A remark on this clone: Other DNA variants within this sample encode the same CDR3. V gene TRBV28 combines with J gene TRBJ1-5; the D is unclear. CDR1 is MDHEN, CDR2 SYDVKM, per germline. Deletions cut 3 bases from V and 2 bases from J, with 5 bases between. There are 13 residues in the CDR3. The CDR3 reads CASSLSRNQPQHF. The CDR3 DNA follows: TGTGCCAGCAGTTTGTCCCGCAATCAGCCCCAGCATTTT.

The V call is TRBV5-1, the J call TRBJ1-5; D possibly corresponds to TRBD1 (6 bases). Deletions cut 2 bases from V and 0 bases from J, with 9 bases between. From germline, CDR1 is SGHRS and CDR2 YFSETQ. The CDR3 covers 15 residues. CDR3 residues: CASSLTGNSNQPQHF. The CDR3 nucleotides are TGCGCCAGCAGCTTAACAGGGAATAGCAATCAGCCCCAGCATTTT.

Here the CDR3 DNA reads TGTGCCAGCAGTTCGGGCGGGAGTTTCTACGAGCAGTACTTC. Translating it yields CASSSGGSFYEQYF. V and J are TRBV28 and TRBJ2-7; 7 positions match TRBD2. There are 14 residues in the CDR3. With V trimmed by 4 bases and J by 3 bases, 6 bases remained unmatched. CDR1 and CDR2 (germline): MDHEN, SYDVKM.

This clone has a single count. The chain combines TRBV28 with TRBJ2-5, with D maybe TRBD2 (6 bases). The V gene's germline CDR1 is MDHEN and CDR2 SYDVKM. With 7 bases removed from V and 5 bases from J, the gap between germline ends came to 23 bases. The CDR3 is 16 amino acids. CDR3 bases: TGTGCCAGCACAACCTTCGGAGGGCCGAGCTTTGAGACCCAGTACTTC. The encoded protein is CASTTFGGPSFETQYF.

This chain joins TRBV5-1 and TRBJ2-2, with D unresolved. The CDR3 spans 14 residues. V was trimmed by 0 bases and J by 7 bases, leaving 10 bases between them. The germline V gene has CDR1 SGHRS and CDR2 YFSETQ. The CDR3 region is CASSLVVTSGELFF. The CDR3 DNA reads TGCGCCAGCAGCTTGGTGGTGACAAGCGGGGAGCTGTTTTTT.

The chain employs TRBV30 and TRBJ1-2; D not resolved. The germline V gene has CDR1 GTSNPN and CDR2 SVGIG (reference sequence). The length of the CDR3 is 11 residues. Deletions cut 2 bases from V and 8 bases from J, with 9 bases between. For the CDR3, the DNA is TGTGCCTGGAGTACAGCGGGGGGCTACACCTTC. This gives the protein CAWSTAGGYTF.

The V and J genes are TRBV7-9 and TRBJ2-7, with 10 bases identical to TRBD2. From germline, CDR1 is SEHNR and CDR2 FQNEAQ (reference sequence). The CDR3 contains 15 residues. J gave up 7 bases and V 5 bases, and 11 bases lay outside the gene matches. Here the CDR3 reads CASSVTSGKPLEQYF. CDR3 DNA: TGTGCCAGCAGCGTCACTAGCGGGAAGCCCTTGGAGCAGTACTTC.

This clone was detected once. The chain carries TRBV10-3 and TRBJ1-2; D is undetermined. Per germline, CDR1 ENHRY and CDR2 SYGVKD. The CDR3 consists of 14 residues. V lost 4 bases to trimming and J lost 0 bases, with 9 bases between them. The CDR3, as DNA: TGTGCCATCAGTGTTGTCGGATCTAACTATGGCTACACCTTC. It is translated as CAISVVGSNYGYTF.

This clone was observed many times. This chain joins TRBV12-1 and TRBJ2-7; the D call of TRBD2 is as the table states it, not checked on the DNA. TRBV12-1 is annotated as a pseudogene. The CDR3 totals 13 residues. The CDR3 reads CASSSVIEGEQYF. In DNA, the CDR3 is TGTGCCAGCAGCTCCGTTATAGAGGGAGAGCAGTACTTC.